This TCR beta chain is from a study of cytomegalovirus exposure and HLA in healthy donors (dated by TCRdb to the late 2010s). Concerning the study at large: In an earlier analysis of 587 of the donors, about 260 Gb of sequence data and 117 million unique TCR beta sequences from roughly 200 million T cells were reported. An early release that covered approximately 600 HLA-typed donors contained about 300 gigabases of sequencing data and 85 million to 100 million unique TCR sequences. The genetic ancestry cluster associated with self-reported Caucasian donors included around four fifths of the 398 genotyped donors. The study aimed to test whether signatures of past pathogen exposure could be identified by cataloging public T cell receptors. The study used immunosequencing to profile the T cell repertoires of 600 to 850 subjects and linked those repertoires to cytomegalovirus serostatus. Besides the first cohort of 500 to 700 subjects, a separate validation cohort made up of roughly 120 different subjects was used. The study combined high-throughput TCR immunosequencing, statistical association of individual TCRs with disease status, and machine learning to predict cytomegalovirus infection status. A later analysis re-analyzed previously published TCR beta repertoires from roughly 630 donors and added high-resolution HLA genotyping to study TCR occurrence patterns. Rather than drawing on any new phenotypic data, the later analysis identified candidate immune exposures from TCR beta sequences and the way those sequences occurred across donors. In an earlier analysis of 550 to 700 of the donors, high-throughput TCR beta sequencing was used to judge whether each TCR beta V gene segment behaved as functional or pseudogenic. Donor age, sex, ethnicity and CMV serostatus were compiled alongside the repertoire data. A later genetic analysis used genome-wide SNP genotypes for about 60% of the roughly 700 donors, treating that subset as a discovery cohort. Every repertoire in the discovery cohort had been generated on one and the same sequencing platform. HLA typing included class I and class II loci at four-digit resolution. Typing coverage varied by locus: about 620-630 donors for A, B, C, DRB1 and DQB1; more than 500 for DQA1; around 570 for DPA1; around 450 for DPB1. About five DR-DQ haplotypes were handled as single units for association and clustering because linkage in the cohort was strong. Among some 410 genotyped donors of the cohort, an average of 235,054 unique TCR beta nucleotide sequences were sequenced per donor, roughly 20% of them non-productive.

The cohort comprised around 690 healthy bone marrow donors. At the time of sampling, every cohort member was nominally healthy, though immune exposures that went unrecorded were likely present. The donor tested CMV seropositive and was one of the 289 seropositive cohort members. A peripheral blood sample was collected from each donor, and TCR beta sequencing was performed on peripheral blood mononuclear cells. The Qiagen DNeasy Blood Extraction Kit was used to extract genomic DNA from the blood cell samples. General study outcomes and caveats: Because counts were too low, roughly 17 rarely observed V segments, including chromosome 9 orphons, were left out of the earlier analysis of some 600 of the donors. In a later analysis, most CMV-associated TCR beta chains were found to appear HLA-restricted, with HLA associations seemingly driven largely by CMV exposure. Because HLA typing was missing for some donors at each locus, association tests included only the typed subset. An association between a missense DCLRE1C variant and V-gene and J-gene trimming of TCR beta chains was found in a later genetic analysis and replicated in an independent cohort. A later analysis found that HLA-associated TCR beta chains were more clonally expanded and had lower generation probabilities than equally common non-associated chains. Across donors, most TCR sequences were observed very rarely, whereas some public TCRs were present in many individuals. In a later analysis, several top co-occurrence clusters were reported to appear linked to parvovirus B19, influenza, CMV and Epstein-Barr virus. Presence/absence analyses assumed roughly uniform sequencing depth across donors, an assumption that may not hold. A few of the identified cytomegalovirus-associated TCR beta chains were confirmed in vitro to be specific for cytomegalovirus antigens. The cohort was sequenced for TCR beta chains only, and without alpha or paired-chain data the features that could be detected were limited. For the cohort, immune exposure information was limited to CMV serostatus. A cluster of highly shared sequence variants was judged likely to represent a technical artifact of the sequencing pipeline. The authors suggested that the approach could potentially be extended to other disease states and immunological phenotypes. Cytomegalovirus status was reported to be diagnosed by the classifier with high specificity and sensitivity in both the original and validation cohorts. Linkage disequilibrium might explain the correlated functional status among segregating V segments, but an unknown experimental factor could not be ruled out. Some IMGT-functional V segments, including TRBV6-2 and TRBV6-3, could not be distinguished by the 87-base-pair reads and were therefore excluded. A further reported finding was that TCR beta sequences accurately predicted the HLA-A and HLA-B alleles for most subjects in the first cohort. At a false discovery rate of 0.05, a later analysis linked under 20,000 TCR beta sequences to specific HLA alleles. A total of 164 TCR beta chains were listed by the study as associated with cytomegalovirus. Compared with the roughly 670-donor mean, donors in an Asian-associated ancestry cluster had fewer N-insertions in productive TCRs, according to a later genetic analysis. An earlier analysis of some 560 of the donors showed that most TCR beta V segments appeared in productive rearrangements either about 90% or about 30% of the time, which broadly matched IMGT annotations. In a later analysis, the rate of TCR association differed among HLA loci, with DRB1 alleles having the most associated TCRs and HLA-C alleles having the fewest. When HLA alleles, especially DR and DQ, strongly co-occurred, attributing TCR associations to individual alleles was difficult.

Libraries were built with the immunoSEQ multiplex PCR assay. The multiplex PCR relied on a mix of 60 forward primers for TCR Vbeta segments and 13 reverse primers for TCR Jbeta segments. The CDR3 region of rearranged TCR beta genes was amplified from genomic DNA with a multiplex PCR assay. On the Illumina HiSeq System, the amplified TCR beta libraries were sequenced as 87-base-pair reads. Per the original workflow: A later analysis counted about 76 million unique TCR beta chains across the 666 repertoires, and about 10 million of these chains were shared by at least two donors. A nearest-neighbor algorithm error-corrected the raw reads and collapsed the reads into unique sequences, merging closely related sequences to remove PCR and sequencing errors. V, D and J gene segments were assigned by aligning CDR3 sequences to IMGT reference sequences. For a sequence to be retained, a match of at least six nucleotides was required to both a V gene segment and a J gene segment. A rearrangement counted as productive if the CDR3 had no stop codons and remained in frame with V and J, and every other rearrangement counted as non-productive. Following IMGT convention, CDR3 was defined as the stretch from the second conserved V-encoded cysteine to the conserved J-encoded phenylalanine. The earlier analysis of 587 of the donors excluded any sequence lacking an unambiguous match to a single V gene segment. In an earlier analysis of some 590 of the donors, a V segment was called functional when productive rearrangements were above 56.7%, and segregating when the standard deviation between donors exceeded 5%. To diagnose cytomegalovirus status from the catalog of TCR beta chain sequences, a statistical classification framework was built. A later analysis assigned V and J genes by comparing TCR nucleotide sequences with IMGT/GENE-DB human TR gene sequences. Using the TCRdist pipeline, a later analysis assigned CDR3 sequences along with most-parsimonious VDJ recombination scenarios. In a later analysis, every TCR beta chain was defined by the combination of its CDR3 amino acid sequence and its V-gene family, and reads without a unique V-gene family were dropped. In a later analysis, a few hundred highly shared, low-generation-probability nucleotide sequences were removed to address suspected cross-contamination and a sequencing artifact. In a later analysis, a clonal expansion index was calculated for each public chain from normalized within-repertoire ranks of inferred template counts. In a later analysis, generation probabilities were computed with a VDJ recombination model fitted to out-of-frame rearrangements, and the resulting probabilities were checked against IGoR. Hypergeometric tests were used in a later analysis to score TCR-TCR, TCR-HLA and TCR-CMV co-occurrence, with a repertoire-size bias correction applied to the TCR pairs. In a later analysis, false discovery rates were estimated by permuting HLA or CMV assignments 20 times. In a later analysis, co-occurring TCRs were grouped using DBSCAN, with TCRdist sequence similarity added in when clustering inside HLA-allele-positive subsets. Repertoires with fewer than 30,000 or more than 120,000 public chains, plus five repertoires with anomalous nucleotide sharing, were excluded from co-occurrence clustering. Here the immuneACCESS table is served through TCRdb, limited to in-frame sequences with V and J called. Missing clones are a known gap in these copies; in checked studies unresolved V genes cover under half, and the rest lacks a known reason. V and J calls and clone size follow that table, whereas D and trimming were derived from the DNA. Present in this sample are around 150,000 clones, 80% to 90% of which were seen just once. The ten largest clones take up almost 9.5% of the sample.

Remarks on this clone: The clone's antigen remains unknown. Base qualities are not at hand, and no much larger clone is one base apart.

The V and J ends are trimmed by 6 bases and 0 bases, leaving 16 bases between them. As encoded in the germline V gene, CDR1 is SQVTM while CDR2 is ANQGSEA. The CDR3 holds 15 amino acids from the cysteine to the phenylalanine. This entry keeps only the CDR3 DNA: 45 bases, framed from base 1. The chain is assembled from TRBV29-1 and TRBJ2-3; a tentative D call is TRBD1 (6 bases match). This receptor was obtained from a man aged 18 to 30 in good health and CMV-seropositive. The sample consisted of PBMCs. The bases read TGCAGCGTGGGAAACAGGGTGGTGAGCACAGATACGCAGTATTTT. Protein translation: CSVGNRVVSTDTQYF.